This T cell receptor beta chain was sequenced for a study of cytomegalovirus exposure and HLA in healthy donors. On this clone: Its antigen remains unknown.

Assay: immunoSEQ multiplex PCR; the TCRdb copy retains only in-frame clones and omits some. The data show around 180,000 clones, about four fifths seen once. Study findings and constraints: Among TCR beta chains, those listed as cytomegalovirus-associated numbered over 150.

This CDR3 has 14 amino acids. Germline V lookup: CDR1 SGDLS, CDR2 YYNGEE. Trimming removed 0 bases from V and 5 bases from J; junction bases left unmatched: 1. This clonotype was obtained from a man in his late teens or twenties in good health and CMV-seropositive. Specimen: PBMCs. The V call is TRBV9, the J call TRBJ2-1; 8 bases are shared with TRBD1. CDR3 loop: CASSVGQGHNEQFF. The CDR3 DNA reads TGTGCCAGCAGCGTAGGACAGGGGCACAATGAGCAGTTCTTC.